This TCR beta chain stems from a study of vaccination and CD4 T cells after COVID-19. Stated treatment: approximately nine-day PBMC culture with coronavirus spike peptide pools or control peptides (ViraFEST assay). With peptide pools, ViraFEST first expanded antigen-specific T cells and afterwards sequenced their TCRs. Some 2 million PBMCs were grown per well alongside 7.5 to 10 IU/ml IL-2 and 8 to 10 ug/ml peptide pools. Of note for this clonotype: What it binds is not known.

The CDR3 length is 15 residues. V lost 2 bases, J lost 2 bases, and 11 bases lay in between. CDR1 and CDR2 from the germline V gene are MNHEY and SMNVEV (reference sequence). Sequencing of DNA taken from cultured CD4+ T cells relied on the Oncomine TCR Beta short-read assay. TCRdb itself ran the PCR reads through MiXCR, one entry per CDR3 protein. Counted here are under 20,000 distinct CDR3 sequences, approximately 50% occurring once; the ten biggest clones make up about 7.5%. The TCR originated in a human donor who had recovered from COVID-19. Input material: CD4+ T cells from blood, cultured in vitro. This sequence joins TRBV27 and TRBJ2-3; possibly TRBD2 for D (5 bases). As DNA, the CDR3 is TGTGCCAGCAGTTTAGGAGACTACAACACAGATACGCAGTATTTT. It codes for CASSLGDYNTDTQYF.